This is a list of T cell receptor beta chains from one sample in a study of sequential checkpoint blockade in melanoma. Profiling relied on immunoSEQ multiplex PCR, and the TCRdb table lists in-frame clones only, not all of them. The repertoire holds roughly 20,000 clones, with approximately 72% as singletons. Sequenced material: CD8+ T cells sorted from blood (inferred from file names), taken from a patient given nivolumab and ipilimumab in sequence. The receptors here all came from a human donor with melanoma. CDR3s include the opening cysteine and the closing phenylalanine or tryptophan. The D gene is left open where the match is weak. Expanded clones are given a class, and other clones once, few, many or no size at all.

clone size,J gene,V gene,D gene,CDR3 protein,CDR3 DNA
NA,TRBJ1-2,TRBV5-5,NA,CASSPGGAMGGYTF,TGTGCCAGCAGCCCGGGGGGGGCCATGGGCGGCTACACCTTC
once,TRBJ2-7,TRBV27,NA,CASRSTGSYEQYF,TGTGCCAGCAGATCGACCGGGTCCTACGAGCAGTACTTC
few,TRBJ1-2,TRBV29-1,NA,CSVPDGVYGYTF,TGCAGCGTTCCGGACGGGGTCTATGGCTACACCTTC
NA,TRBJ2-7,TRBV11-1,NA,CASSSSREQYF,TGTGCCAGCAGCTCCAGTCGCGAGCAGTACTTC
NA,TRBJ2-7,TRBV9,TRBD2,CASSEGGGSSYEQYF,TGTGCCAGCAGCGAGGGCGGGGGGAGCTCCTACGAGCAGTACTTC
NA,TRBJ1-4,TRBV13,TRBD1,CASSSRQGGDEKLFF,TGTGCCAGCAGCTCCAGACAGGGGGGGGATGAAAAACTGTTTTTT
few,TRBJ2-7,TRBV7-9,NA,CASSHKLGDYEQYF,TGTGCCAGCAGTCATAAGCTCGGGGACTACGAGCAGTACTTC
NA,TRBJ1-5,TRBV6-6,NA,CASSSGGDGNQPQHF,TGTGCCAGCAGTTCGGGGGGGGACGGTAATCAGCCCCAGCATTTT
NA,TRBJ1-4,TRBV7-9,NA,CASSSSSDTNEKLFF,TGTGCCAGCAGCTCGTCCTCAGATACTAATGAAAAACTGTTTTTT
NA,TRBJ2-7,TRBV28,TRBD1,CASSFGTGGGNEQYF,TGTGCCAGCAGTTTCGGGACAGGGGGTGGCAACGAGCAGTACTTC
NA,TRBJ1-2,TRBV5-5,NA,CASSRTEEKNGYTF,TGTGCCAGCAGCCGGACGGAGGAGAAGAATGGCTACACCTTC
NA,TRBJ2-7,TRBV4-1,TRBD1,CASSQDREQGSYEQYF,TGCGCCAGCAGCCAAGATAGGGAACAGGGGTCCTACGAGCAGTACTTC
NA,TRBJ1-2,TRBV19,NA,CASSPGRWSYTF,TGTGCCAGTAGTCCAGGGAGGTGGAGCTACACCTTC
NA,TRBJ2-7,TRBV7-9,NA,CASSFGPGGNYEQYF,NA
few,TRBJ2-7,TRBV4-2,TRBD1,CASSGGQGVTYEQYF,TGTGCCAGCAGCGGGGGACAGGGGGTCACCTACGAGCAGTACTTC
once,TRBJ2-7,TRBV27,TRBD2,CASRDDAGALNPYEQYF,TGTGCCAGCAGAGACGACGCGGGAGCCCTGAACCCCTACGAGCAGTACTTC
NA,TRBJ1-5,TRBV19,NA,CASSIDGEGTQPQHF,TGTGCCAGTAGTATAGATGGCGAGGGTACGCAGCCCCAGCATTTT
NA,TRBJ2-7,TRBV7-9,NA,CASSSKGGGGFYEQYF,TGTGCCAGCAGCTCCAAGGGGGGGGGCGGTTTCTACGAGCAGTACTTC
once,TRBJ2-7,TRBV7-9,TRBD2,CASSQLAGSAYEQYF,TGTGCCAGCAGCCAACTAGCGGGGTCTGCCTACGAGCAGTACTTC
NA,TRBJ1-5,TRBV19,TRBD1,CATQGENQPQHF,TGTGCCACCCAGGGGGAAAATCAGCCCCAGCATTTT
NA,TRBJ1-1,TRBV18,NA,CASSPLGPLDEAFF,TGTGCCAGCTCACCATTGGGGCCGCTGGATGAAGCTTTCTTT
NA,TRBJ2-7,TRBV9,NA,CASSQDRSGYEQYF,TGTGCCAGCAGCCAAGATCGAAGCGGCTACGAGCAGTACTTC
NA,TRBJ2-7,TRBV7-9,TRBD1,CASSLAGTGPEQYF,TGTGCCAGCAGCTTAGCCGGGACAGGGCCCGAGCAGTACTTC
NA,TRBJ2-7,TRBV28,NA,CASSWVADLRPYEQYF,TGTGCCAGCAGTTGGGTAGCGGACCTCAGGCCCTACGAGCAGTACTTC
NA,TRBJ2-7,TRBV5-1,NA,CASSPSGLPYEQYF,TGCGCCAGCAGTCCCAGCGGACTACCATACGAGCAGTACTTC
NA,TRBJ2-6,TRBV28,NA,CASSLDNSGANVLTF,TGTGCCAGCAGCCTCGACAACTCTGGGGCCAACGTCCTGACTTTC
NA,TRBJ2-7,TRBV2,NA,CASSEWGADSYEQYF,TGTGCCAGCAGTGAATGGGGAGCCGACTCCTACGAGCAGTACTTC
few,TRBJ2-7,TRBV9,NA,CASSVEGGPREQYF,TGTGCCAGCAGCGTAGAGGGAGGTCCCCGGGAGCAGTACTTC
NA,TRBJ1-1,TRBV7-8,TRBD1,CASSSGSRTGNTEAFF,TGTGCCAGCAGCTCTGGAAGCCGGACAGGGAACACTGAAGCTTTCTTT
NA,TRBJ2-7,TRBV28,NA,CASSRDRSELVPRYEQYF,TGTGCCAGCAGCCGAGACAGGTCGGAACTAGTCCCTCGCTACGAGCAGTACTTC
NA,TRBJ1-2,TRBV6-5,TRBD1,CASSYSTGAGYTF,TGTGCCAGCAGTTACTCGACAGGGGCTGGCTACACCTTC
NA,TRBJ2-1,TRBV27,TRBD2,CASSPFPPRGRASSYNEQFF,TGTGCCAGCAGTCCCTTCCCCCCCCGCGGGAGGGCCAGCTCCTACAATGAGCAGTTCTTC
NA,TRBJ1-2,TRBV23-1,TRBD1,CASSQYPNRGSDYGYTF,TGCGCCAGCAGTCAATACCCAAACAGGGGGTCGGACTATGGCTACACCTTC
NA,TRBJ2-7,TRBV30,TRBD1,CAFLPGQGYEQYF,TGTGCCTTCCTCCCGGGACAGGGTTACGAGCAGTACTTC
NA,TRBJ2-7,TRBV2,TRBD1,CASSGDRSYEQYF,TGTGCCAGCAGTGGGGACAGATCCTACGAGCAGTACTTC
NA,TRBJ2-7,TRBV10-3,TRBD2,CAIGTSYDEQYF,TGTGCCATCGGGACTAGTTATGACGAGCAGTACTTC
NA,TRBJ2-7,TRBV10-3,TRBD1,CAISEAGTGGVEQYF,TGTGCCATCAGTGAGGCCGGGACAGGGGGTGTTGAGCAGTACTTC
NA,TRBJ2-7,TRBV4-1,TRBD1,CASSFGTGGNYEQYF,TGCGCCAGCAGCTTTGGGACAGGTGGGAACTACGAGCAGTACTTC
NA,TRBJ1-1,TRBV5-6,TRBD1,CASSQGTASRKAFF,TGTGCCAGCAGCCAGGGGACAGCTTCGCGGAAAGCTTTCTTT
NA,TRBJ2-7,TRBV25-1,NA,CASSDGLFPYEQYF,TGTGCCAGCAGTGATGGACTCTTTCCCTACGAGCAGTACTTC
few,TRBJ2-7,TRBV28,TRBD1,CASSGDRHYEQYF,TGTGCCAGCAGTGGGGACAGGCACTACGAGCAGTACTTC
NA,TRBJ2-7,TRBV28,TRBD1,CASSRQGWGSYEQYF,TGTGCCAGCAGTAGACAGGGTTGGGGCTCCTACGAGCAGTACTTC
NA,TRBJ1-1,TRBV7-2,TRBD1,CAVDRENTEAFF,TGTGCCGTAGACAGGGAGAACACTGAAGCTTTCTTT
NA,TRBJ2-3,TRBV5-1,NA,CASSLLRAADTQYF,TGCGCCAGCAGCTTGCTCCGAGCGGCAGATACGCAGTATTTT
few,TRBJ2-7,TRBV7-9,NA,CASSLSNYEQYF,TGTGCCAGCAGCTTAAGCAACTACGAGCAGTACTTC
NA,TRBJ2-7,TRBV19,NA,CASSISSEYEQYF,TGTGCCAGTAGTATCTCTAGCGAATACGAGCAGTACTTC